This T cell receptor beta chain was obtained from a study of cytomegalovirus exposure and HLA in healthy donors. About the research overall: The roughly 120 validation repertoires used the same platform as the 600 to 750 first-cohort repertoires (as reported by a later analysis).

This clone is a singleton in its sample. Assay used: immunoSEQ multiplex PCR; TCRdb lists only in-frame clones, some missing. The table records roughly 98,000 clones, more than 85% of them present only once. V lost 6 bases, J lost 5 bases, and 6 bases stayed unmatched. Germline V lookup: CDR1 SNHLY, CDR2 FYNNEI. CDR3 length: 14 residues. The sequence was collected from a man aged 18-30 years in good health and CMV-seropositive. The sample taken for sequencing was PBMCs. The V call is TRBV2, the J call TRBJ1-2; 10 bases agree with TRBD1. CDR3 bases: TGTGCCAGCAGAGCCGGACAGGGGGTATATGGCTACACCTTC. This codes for CASRAGQGVYGYTF.